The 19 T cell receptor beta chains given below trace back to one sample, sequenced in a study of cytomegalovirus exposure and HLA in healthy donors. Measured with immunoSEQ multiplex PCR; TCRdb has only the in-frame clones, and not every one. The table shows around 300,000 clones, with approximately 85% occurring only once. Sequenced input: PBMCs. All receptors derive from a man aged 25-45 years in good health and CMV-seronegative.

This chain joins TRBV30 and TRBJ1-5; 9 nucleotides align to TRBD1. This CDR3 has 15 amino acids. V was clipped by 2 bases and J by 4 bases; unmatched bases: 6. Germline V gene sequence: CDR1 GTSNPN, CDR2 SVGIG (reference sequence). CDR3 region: CAWSNGGQGNQPQHF. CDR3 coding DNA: TGTGCCTGGAGTAATGGGGGACAGGGTAATCAGCCCCAGCATTTT.

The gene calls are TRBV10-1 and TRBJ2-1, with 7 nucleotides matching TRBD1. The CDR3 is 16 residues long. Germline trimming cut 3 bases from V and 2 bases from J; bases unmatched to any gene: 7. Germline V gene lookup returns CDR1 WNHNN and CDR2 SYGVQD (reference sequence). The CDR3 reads CASSEAGTVTYNEQFF. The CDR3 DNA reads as TGCGCCAGCAGTGAAGCCGGGACAGTCACCTACAATGAGCAGTTCTTC.

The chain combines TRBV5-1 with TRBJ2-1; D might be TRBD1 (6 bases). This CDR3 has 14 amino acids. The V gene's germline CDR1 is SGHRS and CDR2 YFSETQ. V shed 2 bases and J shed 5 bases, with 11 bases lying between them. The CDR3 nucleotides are TGCGCCAGCAGCTTACAGGGATGGAACAATGAGCAGTTCTTC. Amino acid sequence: CASSLQGWNNEQFF.

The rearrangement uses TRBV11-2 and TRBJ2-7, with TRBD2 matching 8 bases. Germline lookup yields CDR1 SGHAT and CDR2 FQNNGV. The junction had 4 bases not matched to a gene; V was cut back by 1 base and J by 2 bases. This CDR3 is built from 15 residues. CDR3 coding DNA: TGTGCCAGCAGCTTAGTTCGCGGGAGGACCTACGAGCAGTACTTC. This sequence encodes CASSLVRGRTYEQYF.

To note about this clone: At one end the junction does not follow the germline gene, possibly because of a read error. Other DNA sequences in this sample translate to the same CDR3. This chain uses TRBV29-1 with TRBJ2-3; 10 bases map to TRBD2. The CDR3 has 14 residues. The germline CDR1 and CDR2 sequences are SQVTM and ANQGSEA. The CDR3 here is CSASASGSTDTQYF. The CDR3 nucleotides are TGCAGCGCCTCGGCTAGCGGGAGCACAGATACGCAGTACTTT.

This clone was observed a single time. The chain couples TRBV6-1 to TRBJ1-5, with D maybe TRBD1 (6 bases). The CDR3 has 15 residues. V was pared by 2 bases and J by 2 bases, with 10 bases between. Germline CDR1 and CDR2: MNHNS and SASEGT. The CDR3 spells CASSEQGSRNQPQHF. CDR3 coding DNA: TGTGCCAGCAGTGAACAGGGGAGTCGCAATCAGCCCCAGCATTTT.

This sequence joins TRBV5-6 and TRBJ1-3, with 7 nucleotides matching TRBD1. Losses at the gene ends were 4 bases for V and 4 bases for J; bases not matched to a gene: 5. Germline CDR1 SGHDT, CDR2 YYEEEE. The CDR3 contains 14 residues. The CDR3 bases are TGTGCCAGCAGCCAAGGACAGGCCGGAAACACCATATATTTT. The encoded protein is CASSQGQAGNTIYF.

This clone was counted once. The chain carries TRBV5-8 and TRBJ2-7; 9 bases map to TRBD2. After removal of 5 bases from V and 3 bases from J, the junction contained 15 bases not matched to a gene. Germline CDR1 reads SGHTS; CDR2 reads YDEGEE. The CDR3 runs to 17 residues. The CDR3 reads CASRGSGGLTPFYEQYF. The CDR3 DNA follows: TGTGCCAGCAGAGGCAGCGGGGGGCTCACCCCGTTCTACGAGCAGTACTTC.

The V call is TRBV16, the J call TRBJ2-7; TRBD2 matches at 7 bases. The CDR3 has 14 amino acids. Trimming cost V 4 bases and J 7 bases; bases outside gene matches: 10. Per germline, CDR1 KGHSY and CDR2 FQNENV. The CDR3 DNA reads TGTGCCAGCAGCCCCGGGGGAGGGTTAATGGAGCAGTACTTC. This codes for CASSPGGGLMEQYF.

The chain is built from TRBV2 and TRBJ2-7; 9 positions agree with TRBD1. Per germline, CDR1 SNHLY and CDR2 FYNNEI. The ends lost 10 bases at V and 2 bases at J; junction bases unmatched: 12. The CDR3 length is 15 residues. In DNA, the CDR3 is TGTGCCACAACCCCGGACAGGGGACGGCCCTACGAGCAGTACTTC. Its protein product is CATTPDRGRPYEQYF.

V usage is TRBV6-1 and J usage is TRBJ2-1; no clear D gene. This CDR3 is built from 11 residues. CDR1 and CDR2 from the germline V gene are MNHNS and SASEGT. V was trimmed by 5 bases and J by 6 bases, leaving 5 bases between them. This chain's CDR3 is CASSYINEQFF. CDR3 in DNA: TGTGCCAGCAGTTACATCAATGAGCAGTTCTTC.

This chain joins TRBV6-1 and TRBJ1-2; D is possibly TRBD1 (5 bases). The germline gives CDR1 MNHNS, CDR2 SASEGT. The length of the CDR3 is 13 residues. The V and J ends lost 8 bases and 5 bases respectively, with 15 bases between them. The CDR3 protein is CASFRQTAYGYTF. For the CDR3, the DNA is TGTGCCAGCTTTAGACAGACAGCTTATGGCTACACCTTC.

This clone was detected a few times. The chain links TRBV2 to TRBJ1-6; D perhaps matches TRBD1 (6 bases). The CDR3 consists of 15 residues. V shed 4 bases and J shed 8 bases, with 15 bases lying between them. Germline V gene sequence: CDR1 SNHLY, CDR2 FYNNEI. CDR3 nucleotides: TGTGCCAGCAGTGGACGACAGGCCCTTCATTCACCCCTCCACTTT. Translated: CASSGRQALHSPLHF.

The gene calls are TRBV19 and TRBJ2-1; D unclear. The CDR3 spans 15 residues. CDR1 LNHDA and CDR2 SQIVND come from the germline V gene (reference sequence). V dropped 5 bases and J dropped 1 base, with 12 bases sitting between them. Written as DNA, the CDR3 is TGTGCCAGTAGTCTAAGACAACCTTCCTACAATGAGCAGTTCTTC. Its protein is CASSLRQPSYNEQFF.

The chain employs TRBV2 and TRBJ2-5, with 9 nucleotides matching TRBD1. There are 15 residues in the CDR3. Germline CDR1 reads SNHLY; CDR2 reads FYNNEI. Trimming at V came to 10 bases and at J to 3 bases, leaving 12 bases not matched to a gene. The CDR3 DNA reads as TGTGCCAACCGCCGTACGGGACAGGGTGAAGAGACCCAGTACTTC. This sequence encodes CANRRTGQGEETQYF.

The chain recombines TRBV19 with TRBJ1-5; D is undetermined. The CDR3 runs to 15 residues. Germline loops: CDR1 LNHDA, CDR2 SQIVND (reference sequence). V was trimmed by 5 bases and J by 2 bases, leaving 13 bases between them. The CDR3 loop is CASSPGEAGNQPQHF. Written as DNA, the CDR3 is TGTGCCAGTAGTCCCGGGGAGGCCGGCAATCAGCCCCAGCATTTT.

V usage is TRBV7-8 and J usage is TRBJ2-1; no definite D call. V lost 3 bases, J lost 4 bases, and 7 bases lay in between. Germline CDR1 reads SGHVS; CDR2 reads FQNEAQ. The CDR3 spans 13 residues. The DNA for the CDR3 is TGTGCCAGCAGCTTTGTTCAGTACAATGAGCAGTTCTTC. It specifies CASSFVQYNEQFF.

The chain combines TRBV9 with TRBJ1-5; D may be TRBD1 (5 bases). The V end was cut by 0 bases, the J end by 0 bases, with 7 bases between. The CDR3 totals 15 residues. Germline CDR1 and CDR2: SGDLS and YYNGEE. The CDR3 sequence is CASSVDGASNQPQHF. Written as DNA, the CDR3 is TGTGCCAGCAGCGTAGATGGGGCTAGCAATCAGCCCCAGCATTTT.

CDR3 DNA: TGTGCCAGCAGCGTAGGGGTCGGGGGGTTTTCCTACTCCTACAATGAGCAGTTCTTC. Protein: CASSVGVGGFSYSYNEQFF. The V and J genes are TRBV9 and TRBJ2-1; 7 bases match TRBD2. From germline, CDR1 is SGDLS and CDR2 YYNGEE. V trimming: 0 bases; J trimming: 0 bases; junction bases outside the gene matches: 12. The CDR3 covers 19 residues.